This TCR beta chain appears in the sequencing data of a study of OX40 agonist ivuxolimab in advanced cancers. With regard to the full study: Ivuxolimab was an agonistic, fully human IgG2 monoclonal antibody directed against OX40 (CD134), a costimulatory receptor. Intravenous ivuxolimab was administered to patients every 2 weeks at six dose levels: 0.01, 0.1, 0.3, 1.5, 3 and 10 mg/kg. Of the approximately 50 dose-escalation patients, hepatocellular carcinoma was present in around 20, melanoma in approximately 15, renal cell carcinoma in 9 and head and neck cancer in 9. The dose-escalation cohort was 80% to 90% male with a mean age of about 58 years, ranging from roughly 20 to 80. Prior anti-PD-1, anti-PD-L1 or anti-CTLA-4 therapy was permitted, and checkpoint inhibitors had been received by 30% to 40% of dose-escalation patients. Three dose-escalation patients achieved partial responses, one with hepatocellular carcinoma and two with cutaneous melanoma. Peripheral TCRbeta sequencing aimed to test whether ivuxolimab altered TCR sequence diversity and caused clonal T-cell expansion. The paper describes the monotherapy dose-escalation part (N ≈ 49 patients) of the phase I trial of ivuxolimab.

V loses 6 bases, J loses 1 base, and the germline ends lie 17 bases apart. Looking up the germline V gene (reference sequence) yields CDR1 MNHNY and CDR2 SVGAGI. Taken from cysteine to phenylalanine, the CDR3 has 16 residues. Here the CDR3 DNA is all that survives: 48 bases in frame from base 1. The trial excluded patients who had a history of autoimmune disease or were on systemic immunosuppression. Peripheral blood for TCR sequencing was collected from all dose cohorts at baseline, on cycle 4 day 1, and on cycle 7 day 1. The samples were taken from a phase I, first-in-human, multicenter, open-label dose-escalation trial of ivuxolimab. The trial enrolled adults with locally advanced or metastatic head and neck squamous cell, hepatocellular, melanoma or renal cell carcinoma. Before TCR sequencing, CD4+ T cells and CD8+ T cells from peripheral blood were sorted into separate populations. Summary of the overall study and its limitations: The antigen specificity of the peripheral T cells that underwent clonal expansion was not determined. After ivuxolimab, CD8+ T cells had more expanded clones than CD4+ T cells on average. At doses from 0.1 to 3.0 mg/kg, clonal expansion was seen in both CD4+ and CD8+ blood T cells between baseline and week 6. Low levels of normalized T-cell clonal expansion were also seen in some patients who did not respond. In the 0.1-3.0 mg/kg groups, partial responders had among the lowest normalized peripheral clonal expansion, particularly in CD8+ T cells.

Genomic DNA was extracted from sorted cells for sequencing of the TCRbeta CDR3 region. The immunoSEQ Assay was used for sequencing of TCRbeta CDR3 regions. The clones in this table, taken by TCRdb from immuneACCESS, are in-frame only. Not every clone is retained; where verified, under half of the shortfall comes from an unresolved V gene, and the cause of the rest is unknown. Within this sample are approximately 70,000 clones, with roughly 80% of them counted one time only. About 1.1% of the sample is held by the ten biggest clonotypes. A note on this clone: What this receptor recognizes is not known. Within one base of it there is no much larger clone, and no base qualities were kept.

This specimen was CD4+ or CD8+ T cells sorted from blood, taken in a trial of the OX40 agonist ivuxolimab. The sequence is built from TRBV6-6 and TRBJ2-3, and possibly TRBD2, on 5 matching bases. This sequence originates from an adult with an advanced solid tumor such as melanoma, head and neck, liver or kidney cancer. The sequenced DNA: TGTGCCAGCAGCAGACCCGGGGTCCGAGGCACAGATACGCAGTATTTT. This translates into CASSRPGVRGTDTQYF.